This T cell receptor (beta chain) was found in a study of cytomegalovirus exposure and HLA in healthy donors. Study-level information: The Caucasian-associated ancestry cluster contained 81% of the roughly 400 genotyped donors.

This CDR3 has 16 residues. Per germline, CDR1 SGHKS and CDR2 YYEKEE (reference sequence). With 4 bases clipped from V and 6 bases from J, the junction kept 10 bases outside the gene matches. Primers: 60 Vbeta forward and 13 Jbeta reverse. The authors' processing: Unique TCR beta chains numbered 60 million to 100 million in a later analysis, with around 11 million shared. Sequenced by immunoSEQ multiplex PCR; TCRdb stores in-frame clones only, minus some. V, J and clone size derive from that table, while D and trimming were established from the DNA sequence. The data contain about 140,000 clones, 60% to 80% of them singletons. Points from the study as a whole: The records held CMV serostatus as the only immune exposure information.

About this clone itself: Antigen: not known.

Sequencing was performed on PBMCs. This TCR was sampled from a man aged 18 to 35 in good health and CMV-seronegative. The gene calls are TRBV5-5 and TRBJ1-6; TRBD1 matches at 7 bases. CDR3 loop: CASSPTLAGGNSPLHF. The DNA for the CDR3 is TGTGCCAGCAGCCCAACTTTGGCAGGGGGTAATTCACCCCTCCACTTT.